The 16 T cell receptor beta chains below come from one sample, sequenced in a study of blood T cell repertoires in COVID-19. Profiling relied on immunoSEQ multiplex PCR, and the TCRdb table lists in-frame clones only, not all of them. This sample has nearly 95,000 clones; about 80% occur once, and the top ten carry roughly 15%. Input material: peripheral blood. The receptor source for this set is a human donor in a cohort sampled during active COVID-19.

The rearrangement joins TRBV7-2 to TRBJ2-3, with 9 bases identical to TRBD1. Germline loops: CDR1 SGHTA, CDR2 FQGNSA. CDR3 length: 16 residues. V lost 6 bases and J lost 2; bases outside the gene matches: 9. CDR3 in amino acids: CASSSGTGIFTDTQYF. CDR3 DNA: TGTGCCAGCAGTTCCGGGACAGGGATTTTCACAGATACGCAGTATTTT.

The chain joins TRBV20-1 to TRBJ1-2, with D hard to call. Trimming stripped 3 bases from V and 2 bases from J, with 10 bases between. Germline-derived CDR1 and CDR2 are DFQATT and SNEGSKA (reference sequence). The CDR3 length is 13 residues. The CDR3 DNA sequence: TGCAGTGCTAGTGGAGGATTGAACTATGGCTACACCTTC. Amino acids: CSASGGLNYGYTF.

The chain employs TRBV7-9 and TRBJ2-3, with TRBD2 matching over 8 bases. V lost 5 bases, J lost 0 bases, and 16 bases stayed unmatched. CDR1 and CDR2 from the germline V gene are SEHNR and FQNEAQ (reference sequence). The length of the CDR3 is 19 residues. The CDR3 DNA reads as TGTGCCAGCAGCCCACCGGGGGGGGGCGCGTATCGGAGCACAGATACGCAGTATTTT. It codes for CASSPPGGGAYRSTDTQYF.

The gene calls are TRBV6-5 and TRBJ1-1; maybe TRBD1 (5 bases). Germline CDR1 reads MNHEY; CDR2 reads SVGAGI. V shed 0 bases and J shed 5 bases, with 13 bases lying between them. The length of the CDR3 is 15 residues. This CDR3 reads CASSYSQGRQTEAFF. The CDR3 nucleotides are TGTGCCAGCAGTTACTCCCAGGGTCGACAAACTGAAGCTTTCTTT.

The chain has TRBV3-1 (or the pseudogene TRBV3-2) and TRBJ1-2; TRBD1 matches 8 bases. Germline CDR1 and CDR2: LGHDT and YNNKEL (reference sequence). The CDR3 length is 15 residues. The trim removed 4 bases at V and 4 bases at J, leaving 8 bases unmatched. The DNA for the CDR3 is TGTGCCAGCAGCCCAGGGTCAGGGGGCGTCTATGGCTACACCTTC. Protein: CASSPGSGGVYGYTF.

The CDR3 is CASSPAPGQNNEQFF. Here the CDR3 DNA reads TGTGCCAGCAGCCCGGCCCCGGGACAGAACAATGAGCAGTTCTTC. This sequence joins TRBV7-2 and TRBJ2-1, with 7 positions matching TRBD1. Germline CDR1 SGHTA, CDR2 FQGNSA. The CDR3 runs to 15 residues. V shed 5 bases, J shed 5 bases, and the junction held 9 bases outside the gene matches.

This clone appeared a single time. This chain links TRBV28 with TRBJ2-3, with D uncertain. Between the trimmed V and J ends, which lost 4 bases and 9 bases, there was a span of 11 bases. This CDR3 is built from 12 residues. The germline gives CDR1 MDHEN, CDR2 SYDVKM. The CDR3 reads CASSSGTVTQYF. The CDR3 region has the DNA TGTGCCAGCAGTTCTGGTACGGTGACGCAGTATTTT.

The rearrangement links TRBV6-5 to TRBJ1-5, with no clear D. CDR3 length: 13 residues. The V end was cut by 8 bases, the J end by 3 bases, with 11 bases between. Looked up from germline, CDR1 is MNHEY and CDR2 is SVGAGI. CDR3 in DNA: TGTGCCAGCGCGCGCGAGGACAATCAGCCCCAGCATTTT. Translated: CASAREDNQPQHF.

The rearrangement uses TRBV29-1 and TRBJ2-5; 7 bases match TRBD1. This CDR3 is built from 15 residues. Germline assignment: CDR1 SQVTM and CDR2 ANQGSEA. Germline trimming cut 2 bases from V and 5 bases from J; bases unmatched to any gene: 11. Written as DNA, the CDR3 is TGCAGCGTTGAACCGACAGGGAGATCATACGAGACCCAGTACTTC. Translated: CSVEPTGRSYETQYF.

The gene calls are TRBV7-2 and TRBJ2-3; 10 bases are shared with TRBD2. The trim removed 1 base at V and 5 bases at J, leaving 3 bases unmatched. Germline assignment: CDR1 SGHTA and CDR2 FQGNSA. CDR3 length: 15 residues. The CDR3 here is CASSLGLAGLDTQYF. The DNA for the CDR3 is TGTGCCAGCAGCTTAGGACTAGCGGGTCTAGATACGCAGTATTTT. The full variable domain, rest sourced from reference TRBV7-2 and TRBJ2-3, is GAGVSQSPSNKVTEKGKDVELRCDPISGHTALYWYRQSLGQGLEFLIYFQGNSAPDKSGLPSDRFSAERTGGSVSTLTIQRTQQEDSAVYLCASSLGLAGLDTQYFGPGTRLTVL.

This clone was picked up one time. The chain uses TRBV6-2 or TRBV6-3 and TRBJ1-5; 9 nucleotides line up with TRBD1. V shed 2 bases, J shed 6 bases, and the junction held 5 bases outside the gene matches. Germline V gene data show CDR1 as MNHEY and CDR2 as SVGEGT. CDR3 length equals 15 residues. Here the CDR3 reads CASSYGDRAVQPQHF. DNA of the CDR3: TGTGCCAGCAGTTACGGGGACAGGGCTGTTCAGCCCCAGCATTTT.

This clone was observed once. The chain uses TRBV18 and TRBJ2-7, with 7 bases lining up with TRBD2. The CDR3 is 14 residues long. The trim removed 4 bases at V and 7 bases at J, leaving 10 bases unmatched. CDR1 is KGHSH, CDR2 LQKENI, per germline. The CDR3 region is CASSLGGSPQEQYF. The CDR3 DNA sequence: TGTGCCAGCTCACTGGGCGGGAGCCCCCAAGAGCAGTACTTC. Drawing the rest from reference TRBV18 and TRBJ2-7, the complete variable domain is NAGVMQNPRHLVRRRGQEARLRCSPMKGHSHVYWYRQLPEEGLKFMVYLQKENIIDESGMPKERFSAEFPKEGPSILRIQQVVRGDSAAYFCASSLGGSPQEQYFGPGTRLTVT.

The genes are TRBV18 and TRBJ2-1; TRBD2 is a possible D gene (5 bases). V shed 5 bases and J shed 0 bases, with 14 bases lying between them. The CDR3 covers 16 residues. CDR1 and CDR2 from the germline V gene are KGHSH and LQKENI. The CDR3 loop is CASSSRTGSSYNEQFF. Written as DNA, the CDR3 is TGTGCCAGCTCATCCCGGACGGGGAGCTCCTACAATGAGCAGTTCTTC.

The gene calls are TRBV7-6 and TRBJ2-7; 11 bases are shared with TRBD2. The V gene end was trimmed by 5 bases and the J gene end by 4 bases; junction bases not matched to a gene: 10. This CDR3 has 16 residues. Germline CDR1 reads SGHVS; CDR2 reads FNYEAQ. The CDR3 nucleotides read TGTGCCAGCAGCGAGGCTAGCGGGGGGCCCGATTACGAGCAGTACTTC. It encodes CASSEASGGPDYEQYF.

The CDR3 DNA sequence: TGTGCCAGCAGTTATGGGGGGGAGACCCAGTACTTC. Its translation: CASSYGGETQYF. The rearrangement links TRBV6-2 or TRBV6-3 to TRBJ2-5, with D possibly matching TRBD2 (6 bases). The CDR3 is 12 amino acids. Germline V gene data show CDR1 as MNHEY and CDR2 as SVGEGT. The V end lost 3 bases, the J end lost 5 bases, and 7 bases lay between the germline ends.

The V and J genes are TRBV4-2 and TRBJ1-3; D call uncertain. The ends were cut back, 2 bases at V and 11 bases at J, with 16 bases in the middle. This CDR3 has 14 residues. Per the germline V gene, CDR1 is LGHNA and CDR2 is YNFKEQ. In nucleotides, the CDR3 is TGTGCCAGCAGCCAACGGGAGTTAGAATCCCCCATATATTTT. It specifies CASSQRELESPIYF.